The 23 T cell receptor beta chains reported below all come from one sample, sequenced in a study of blood T cell repertoires in COVID-19. Profiled with immunoSEQ multiplex PCR; TCRdb holds only in-frame clones, not every one. The sample contains roughly 250,000 clones, more than 70% of which appear only once. The material sequenced was peripheral blood. Receptor source: a woman between 45 and 60 years old with acute or convalescent COVID-19.

The chain links TRBV5-4 to TRBJ2-4; TRBD2 might be the D (6 bases). CDR1 is SGHNT, CDR2 YYREEE, per germline (reference sequence). The V and J ends lost 0 bases and 3 bases respectively, with 19 bases between them. This CDR3 is 18 amino acids long. CDR3 sequence (DNA): TGTGCCAGCAGCTTGGCCGGACTATCCGGAGGTGGCAAAAACATTCAGTACTTC. It yields the protein CASSLAGLSGGGKNIQYF.

The gene calls are TRBV18 and TRBJ2-1, with a weak D call TRBD2 (6 bases). The germline gives CDR1 KGHSH, CDR2 LQKENI. This CDR3 comprises 15 residues. V was cut by 2 bases and J by 7 bases, with 15 bases left in between. Here the CDR3 DNA reads TGTGCCAGCTCACCAGGAGCGGATGGGGGGAATGAGCAGTTCTTC. Translated, it gives CASSPGADGGNEQFF.

The V gene is TRBV27, the J gene TRBJ2-5; tentatively, D is TRBD1 (5 bases). This CDR3 comprises 13 residues. Germline CDR1 and CDR2: MNHEY and SMNVEV (reference sequence). Trimming cost V 4 bases and J 5 bases, with 11 bases left between them. For the CDR3, the DNA is TGTGCCAGCAGTTCTCAGGGTAGTGAGACCCAGTACTTC. Amino acids: CASSSQGSETQYF.

The genes are TRBV7-3 and TRBJ2-3; 12 bases line up with TRBD2. CDR3 length equals 18 residues. V gave up 1 base and J gave up 2 bases; unmatched junction bases: 7. Per germline, CDR1 SGHTA and CDR2 FQGTGA. The CDR3 spells CASSLIRGTSGLTDTQYF. The CDR3 region has the DNA TGTGCCAGCAGCTTAATCCGCGGGACTAGCGGGCTCACAGATACGCAGTATTTT.

The V call is TRBV5-1, the J call TRBJ1-2; tentatively, D is TRBD1 (5 bases). Looked up from germline, CDR1 is SGHRS and CDR2 is YFSETQ. The CDR3 spans 15 residues. V was clipped by 1 base and J by 0 bases, with 10 bases between them. The CDR3 DNA follows: TGCGCCAGCAGCTTGCAGGGCAGGCCTAACTATGGCTACACCTTC. Translated: CASSLQGRPNYGYTF.

On this clone: Germline is not matched at one junction end, which may reflect a read error. The V gene is TRBV28, the J gene TRBJ2-7; 8 nucleotides align to TRBD1. CDR1 MDHEN and CDR2 SYDVKM come from the germline V gene. CDR3 length equals 15 residues. In nucleotides, the CDR3 is TGTGCCAGCACTTTACCGGACAGGGTAGGATACGAGCAGTACTTC. Encoded protein: CASTLPDRVGYEQYF.

The chain combines TRBV18 with TRBJ1-1, with a weak D call TRBD1 (5 bases). Germline lookup yields CDR1 KGHSH and CDR2 LQKENI. The CDR3 length is 13 residues. The germline V and J ends were trimmed by 3 bases and 8 bases, with 13 bases remaining between them. CDR3 in DNA: TGTGCCAGCTCACCGCGGGACGTTTTGGAAGCTTTCTTT. It encodes CASSPRDVLEAFF.

This chain links TRBV9 with TRBJ1-2; TRBD1 is a possible D gene (5 bases). V lost 6 bases to trimming and J lost 2 bases, with 17 bases between them. The CDR3 loop spans 15 amino acids. Germline lookup yields CDR1 SGDLS and CDR2 YYNGEE. CDR3 coding DNA: TGTGCCAGCACCGAAGACAGCCTAGGGAACTATGGCTACACCTTC. Translating gives CASTEDSLGNYGYTF.

The J gene is TRBJ1-1, the V gene TRBV10-2, with TRBD1 identical over 8 bases. Trimming removed 2 bases from V and 5 bases from J; junction bases left unmatched: 10. Germline CDR1 is WSHSY and CDR2 is SAAADI. The CDR3 is 16 amino acids. DNA for the CDR3: TGCGCCAGCAGTGAGCAGTTCCAGGGGGCGCGAACTGAAGCTTTCTTT. Amino acids: CASSEQFQGARTEAFF.

This chain connects TRBV27 to TRBJ2-7, with 10 bases identical to TRBD1. This CDR3 has 15 residues. Germline CDR1 reads MNHEY; CDR2 reads SMNVEV (reference sequence). The V segment lost 3 bases and the J segment 6 bases; nucleotides outside the gene matches: 8. In nucleotides, the CDR3 is TGTGCCAGCAGTTTTGAGGGACAGGGGTTGCTCGAGCAGTACTTC. Translating gives CASSFEGQGLLEQYF.

V usage is TRBV28 and J usage is TRBJ2-4; the D gene is possibly TRBD1 (6 bases). Germline-derived CDR1 and CDR2 are MDHEN and SYDVKM. Trimming took off 4 bases at V and 0 bases at J, with 16 bases between the two ends. The length of the CDR3 is 17 residues. Written as DNA, the CDR3 is TGTGCCAGCAGTTCTTCCTGGACAGCTATAGCCAAAAACATTCAGTACTTC. Its protein product is CASSSSWTAIAKNIQYF.

In the case of this clone: This sample includes further DNA sequences coding for the same CDR3. The CDR3 nucleotides are TGTGCCAGCTCACCGACTAGCGGGAGCACAGATACGCAGTATTTT. Translation: CASSPTSGSTDTQYF. The chain recombines TRBV18 with TRBJ2-3; 10 positions match TRBD2. J lost 0 bases, V lost 3 bases, and 0 bases had no gene match. From germline, CDR1 is KGHSH and CDR2 LQKENI. CDR3 length: 15 amino acids.

This chain links TRBV3-1 (or the pseudogene TRBV3-2) with TRBJ1-1; D perhaps matches TRBD1 (6 bases). Per germline, CDR1 LGHDT and CDR2 YNNKEL (reference sequence). Trimming took 2 bases from V and 11 from J, leaving 21 bases between them. The CDR3 runs 15 residues. CDR3 region: CASSQFLGTPDGAFF. CDR3 bases: TGTGCCAGCAGCCAATTTCTTGGGACACCCGATGGGGCTTTCTTT.

This chain connects TRBV5-1 to TRBJ1-5; the D is unclear. CDR3 length: 14 amino acids. V was shortened by 0 bases and J by 7 bases, with 11 bases between the two germline ends. Germline V gives CDR1 SGHRS, CDR2 YFSETQ. The CDR3, as DNA: TGCGCCAGCAGCTTGGGGACTGCAGGACAGCCCCAGCATTTT. As protein: CASSLGTAGQPQHF.

The CDR3 protein is CSVARTSGYEQYF. Here the CDR3 DNA reads TGCAGCGTTGCACGGACTAGCGGATACGAGCAGTACTTC. The chain is built from TRBV29-1 and TRBJ2-7, with TRBD2 matching over 10 bases. The length of the CDR3 is 13 residues. Trimming cost V 4 bases and J 4 bases; bases outside gene matches: 4. Germline V lookup: CDR1 SQVTM, CDR2 ANQGSEA.

The J gene is TRBJ2-3, the V gene TRBV7-3; D is unclear. Trimming took 5 bases from V and 6 from J, leaving 9 bases between them. The length of the CDR3 is 12 residues. Germline V gives CDR1 SGHTA, CDR2 FQGTGA. The CDR3 is CASSPQRDTQYF. The CDR3 DNA is TGTGCCAGCAGCCCCCAACGGGATACGCAGTATTTT.

V gene TRBV18 combines with J gene TRBJ2-2, with 11 bases identical to TRBD2. CDR3 size: 16 residues. J was trimmed by 4 bases and V by 3 bases; bases with no gene match: 4. The V gene's germline CDR1 is KGHSH and CDR2 LQKENI. Here the CDR3 DNA reads TGTGCCAGCTCACCGGGACTAGCGGTCGGCACCGGGGAGCTGTTTTTT. Translating gives CASSPGLAVGTGELFF.

This clone has just a few counts. V and J are TRBV9 and TRBJ2-7; TRBD2 matches 7 bases. Germline V gene data show CDR1 as SGDLS and CDR2 as YYNGEE. This CDR3 is built from 15 residues. V was pared by 0 bases and J by 7 bases, with 10 bases of the junction left unmatched. CDR3 DNA sequence: TGTGCCAGCAGCGTAGGACTAGCTCCCCTGGGGGAGCAGTACTTC. The encoded protein is CASSVGLAPLGEQYF. The whole variable domain, filled in from reference TRBV9 and TRBJ2-7, reads DSGVTQTPKHLITATGQRVTLRCSPRSGDLSVYWYQQSLDQGLQFLIQYYNGEERAKGNILERFSAQQFPDLHSELNLSSLELGDSALYFCASSVGLAPLGEQYFGPGTRLTVT.

The J gene is TRBJ2-7, the V gene TRBV5-4; 7 bases line up with TRBD2. CDR1 and CDR2 (germline): SGHNT, YYREEE (reference sequence). The CDR3 totals 15 residues. The V and J ends lost 5 bases and 4 bases, in that order; junction bases with no gene match: 12. Written as DNA, the CDR3 is TGTGCCAGCAGTTCTCCCGGGACTAAGGGATACGAGCAGTACTTC. This translates into CASSSPGTKGYEQYF.

The genes are TRBV27 and TRBJ2-3; 13 bases are shared with TRBD2. V trimming: 2 bases; J trimming: 3 bases; junction bases outside the gene matches: 5. CDR1 is MNHEY, CDR2 SMNVEV, per germline (reference sequence). CDR3 size: 17 residues. This chain's CDR3 is CASSLGTSGTGTDTQYF. For the CDR3, the DNA is TGTGCCAGCAGTTTAGGGACTAGCGGGACCGGTACAGATACGCAGTATTTT.

The rearrangement uses TRBV4-1 and TRBJ2-1; D is possibly TRBD2 (7 bases). Trimming cost V 0 bases and J 15 bases, with 18 bases left between them. Germline assignment: CDR1 MGHRA and CDR2 YSYEKL. There are 14 residues in the CDR3. The chain's CDR3 is CASSQEGGGPRPFF. The DNA for the CDR3 is TGCGCCAGCAGCCAAGAGGGGGGGGGCCCCCGACCGTTCTTC.

The genes are TRBV2 and TRBJ1-2; 8 nucleotides match TRBD1. The V segment lost 5 bases and the J segment 7 bases; nucleotides outside the gene matches: 9. Germline CDR1 is SNHLY and CDR2 is FYNNEI. CDR3 length equals 14 residues. The DNA for the CDR3 is TGTGCCAGCAGTTACGACGCAGGGGGCTCTGGCTACACCTTC. Its translation: CASSYDAGGSGYTF.

This rearrangement joins TRBV30 to TRBJ2-4, with D possibly TRBD2 on 5 matching bases. The CDR3 consists of 17 residues. CDR1 is GTSNPN and CDR2 is SVGIG in the germline V gene (reference sequence). Between the trimmed V and J ends, which lost 0 bases and 0 bases, there was a span of 15 bases. The CDR3 here is CAWSVLGSPLAKNIQYF. In DNA form, the CDR3 reads TGTGCCTGGAGTGTACTAGGGTCACCCCTAGCCAAAAACATTCAGTACTTC.